This TCR beta chain was observed in a study of cytomegalovirus exposure and HLA in healthy donors. CDR1 and CDR2 from the germline V gene are SNHLY and FYNNEI. V lost 10 bases to trimming and J lost 10 bases; unmatched junction nucleotides: 6. The CDR3 is 11 residues long. As concerns this clone: What it binds is unknown.

Study observations and caveats: High sensitivity and specificity were reportedly achieved when the classifier diagnosed cytomegalovirus status. For most TCR beta V segments, an earlier analysis put the productive rate at about 87% or about 30% of the time. Indistinguishable V segments such as TRBV6-2 and TRBV6-3 were excluded.

PCR primers comprised 60 Vbeta and 13 Jbeta primers. In the authors' methods: A later analysis counted 65 million to 95 million unique TCR beta chains, some 12 million shared. Here immunoSEQ multiplex PCR was the method, and the copy in TCRdb shows in-frame clones only, minus some. The V and J calls and the clone size are those of that table, but D and trimming were determined from the DNA. The sample contains some 200,000 clones, 55% to 75% of which appear only once. The chain is built from TRBV2 and TRBJ2-1; 8 nucleotides align to TRBD1. The sequenced material came from PBMCs. This receptor was taken from a man aged 35 to 55 in good health and CMV-seropositive. The DNA of the CDR3 is TGTGCCATACAGGGGGATAGAGAGCAGTTCTTC. Its translation is CAIQGDREQFF.